Only a few counts were recorded for the clone carrying this T cell receptor beta chain. Germline V gene data show CDR1 as WNHNN and CDR2 as SYGVQD (reference sequence). The CDR3 extends over 13 amino acids. V lost 7 bases, J lost 4 bases, and 3 bases stayed unmatched. This specimen belongs to a study of T cells after yellow fever vaccination. TCRdb itself ran the 5' RACE reads through MiXCR, one entry per CDR3 protein. This sample carries about 160,000 distinct CDR3 sequences, approximately 6.8% of them seen once, and the ten largest clones take approximately 2.4%. The TCR comes from a man in his late teens or twenties who received the YFV17D yellow fever vaccine. The source was CD4+ T cells sorted from PBMCs, collected less than 6 days after the first yellow fever vaccination. The chain links TRBV10-1 to TRBJ1-1; 10 nucleotides match TRBD1. CDR3 sequence (DNA): TGCGCCAGCACCCGGGACAGGGGCACTGAAGCTTTCTTT. Translated: CASTRDRGTEAFF.